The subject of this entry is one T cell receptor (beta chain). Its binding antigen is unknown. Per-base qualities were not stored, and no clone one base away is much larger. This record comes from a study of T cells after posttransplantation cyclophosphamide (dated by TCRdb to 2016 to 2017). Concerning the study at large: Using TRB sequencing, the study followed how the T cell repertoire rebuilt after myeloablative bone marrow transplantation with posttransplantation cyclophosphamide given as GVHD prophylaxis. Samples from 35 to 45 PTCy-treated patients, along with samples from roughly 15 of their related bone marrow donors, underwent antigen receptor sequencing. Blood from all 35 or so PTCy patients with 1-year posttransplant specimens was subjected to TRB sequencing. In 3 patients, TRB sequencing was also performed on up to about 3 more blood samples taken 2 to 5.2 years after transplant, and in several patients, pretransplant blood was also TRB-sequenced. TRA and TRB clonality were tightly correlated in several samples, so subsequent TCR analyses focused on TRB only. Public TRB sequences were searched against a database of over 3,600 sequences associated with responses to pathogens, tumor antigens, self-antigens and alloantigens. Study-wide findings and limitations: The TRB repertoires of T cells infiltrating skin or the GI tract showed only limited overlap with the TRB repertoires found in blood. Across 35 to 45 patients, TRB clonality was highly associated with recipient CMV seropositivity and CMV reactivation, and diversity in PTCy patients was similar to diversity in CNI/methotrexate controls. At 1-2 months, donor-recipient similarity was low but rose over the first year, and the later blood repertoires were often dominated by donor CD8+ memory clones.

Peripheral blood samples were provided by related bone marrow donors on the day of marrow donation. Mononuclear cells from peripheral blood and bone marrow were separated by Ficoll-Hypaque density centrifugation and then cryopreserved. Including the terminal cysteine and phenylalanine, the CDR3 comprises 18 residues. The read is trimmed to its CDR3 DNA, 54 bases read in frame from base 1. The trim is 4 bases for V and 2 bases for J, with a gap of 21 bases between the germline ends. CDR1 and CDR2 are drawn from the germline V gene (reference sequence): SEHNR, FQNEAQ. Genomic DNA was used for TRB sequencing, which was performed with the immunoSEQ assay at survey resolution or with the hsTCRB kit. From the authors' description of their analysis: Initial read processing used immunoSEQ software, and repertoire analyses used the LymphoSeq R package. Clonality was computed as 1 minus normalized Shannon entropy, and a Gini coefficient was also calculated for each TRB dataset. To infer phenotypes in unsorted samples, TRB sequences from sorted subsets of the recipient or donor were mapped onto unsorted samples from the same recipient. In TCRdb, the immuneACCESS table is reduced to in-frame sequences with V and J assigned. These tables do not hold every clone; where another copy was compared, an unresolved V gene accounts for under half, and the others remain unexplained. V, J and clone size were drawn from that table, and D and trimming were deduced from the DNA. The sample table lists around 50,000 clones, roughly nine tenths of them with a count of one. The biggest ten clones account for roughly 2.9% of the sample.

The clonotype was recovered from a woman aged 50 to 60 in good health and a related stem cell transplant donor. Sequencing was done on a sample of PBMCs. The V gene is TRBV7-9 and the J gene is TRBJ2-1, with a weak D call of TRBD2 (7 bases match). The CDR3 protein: CASSSGGPGGGTYNEQFF. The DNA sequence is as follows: TGTGCCAGCAGCTCCGGGGGACCCGGCGGGGGCACCTACAATGAGCAGTTCTTC.